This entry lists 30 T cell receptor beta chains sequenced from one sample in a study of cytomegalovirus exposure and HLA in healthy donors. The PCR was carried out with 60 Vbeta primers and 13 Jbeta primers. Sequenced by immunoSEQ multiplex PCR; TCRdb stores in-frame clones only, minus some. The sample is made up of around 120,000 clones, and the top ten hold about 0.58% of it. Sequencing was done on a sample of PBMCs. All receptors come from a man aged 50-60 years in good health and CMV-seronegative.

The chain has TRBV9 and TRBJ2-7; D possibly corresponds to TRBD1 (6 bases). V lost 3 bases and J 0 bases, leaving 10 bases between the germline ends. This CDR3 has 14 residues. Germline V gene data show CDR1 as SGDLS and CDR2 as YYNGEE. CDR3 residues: CASSATGNSYEQYF. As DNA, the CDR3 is TGTGCCAGCAGCGCCACAGGGAACTCCTACGAGCAGTACTTC.

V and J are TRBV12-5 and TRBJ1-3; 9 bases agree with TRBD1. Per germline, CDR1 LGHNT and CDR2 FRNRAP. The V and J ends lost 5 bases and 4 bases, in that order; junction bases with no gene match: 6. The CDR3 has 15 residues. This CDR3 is CASGPSGQGGNTIYF. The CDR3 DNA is TGTGCTAGTGGTCCCTCGGGACAGGGAGGAAACACCATATATTTT. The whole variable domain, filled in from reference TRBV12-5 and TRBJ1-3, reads DARVTQTPRHKVTEMGQEVTMRCQPILGHNTVFWYRQTMMQGLELLAYFRNRAPLDDSGMPKDRFSAEMPDATLATLKIQPSEPRDSAVYFCASGPSGQGGNTIYFGEGSWLTVV.

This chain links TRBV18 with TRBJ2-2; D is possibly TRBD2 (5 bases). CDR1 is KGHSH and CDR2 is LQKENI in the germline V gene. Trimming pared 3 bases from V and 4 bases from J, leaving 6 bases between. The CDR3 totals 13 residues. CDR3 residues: CASSPGGTGELFF. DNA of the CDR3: TGTGCCAGCTCACCTGGAGGCACCGGGGAGCTGTTTTTT.

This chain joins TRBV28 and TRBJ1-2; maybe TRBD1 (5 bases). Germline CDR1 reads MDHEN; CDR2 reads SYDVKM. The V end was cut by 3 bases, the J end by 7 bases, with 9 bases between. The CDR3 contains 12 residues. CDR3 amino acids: CASSFGGGGYTF. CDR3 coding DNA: TGTGCCAGCAGTTTCGGGGGTGGTGGCTACACCTTC.

The CDR3 DNA is TGTGCCAGCAGCGGGCGAGGGGAGCTGTTTTTT. Encoded protein: CASSGRGELFF. This rearrangement joins TRBV7-9 to TRBJ2-2; unclear D gene. V lost 5 bases and J 8 bases, leaving 6 bases between the germline ends. The germline CDR1 and CDR2 sequences are SEHNR and FQNEAQ (reference sequence). The CDR3 covers 11 residues.

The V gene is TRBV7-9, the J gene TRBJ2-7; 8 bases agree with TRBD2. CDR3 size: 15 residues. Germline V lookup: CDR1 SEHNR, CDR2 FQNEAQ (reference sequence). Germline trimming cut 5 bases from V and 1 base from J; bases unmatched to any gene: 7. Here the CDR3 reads CASSPTSGLSYEQYF. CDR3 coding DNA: TGTGCCAGCAGCCCAACTAGCGGACTTTCCTACGAGCAGTACTTC.

Here the CDR3 reads CASSVSPGLEYEQYF. For the CDR3, the DNA is TGTGCCAGCAGCGTATCACCGGGACTCGAGTACGAGCAGTACTTC. The V gene is TRBV9, the J gene TRBJ2-7, with D perhaps matching TRBD2 (6 bases). This CDR3 comprises 15 residues. V lost 1 base, J lost 4 bases, and 15 bases lay in between. Germline lookup yields CDR1 SGDLS and CDR2 YYNGEE.

The CDR3 region is CASSWAGATDTQYF. The CDR3, as DNA: TGTGCCAGCAGTTGGGCAGGGGCCACAGATACGCAGTATTTT. The genes are TRBV27 and TRBJ2-3, with a possible D match to TRBD1 (6 bases). The CDR3 is 14 amino acids. Germline assignment: CDR1 MNHEY and CDR2 SMNVEV (reference sequence). V gave up 4 bases and J gave up 2 bases, with 10 bases separating them.

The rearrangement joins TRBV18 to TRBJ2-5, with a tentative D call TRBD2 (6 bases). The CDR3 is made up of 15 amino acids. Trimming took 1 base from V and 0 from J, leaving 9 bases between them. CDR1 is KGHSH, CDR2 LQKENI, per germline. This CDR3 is CASSPLRGNQETQYF. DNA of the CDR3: TGTGCCAGCTCACCACTCCGGGGGAACCAAGAGACCCAGTACTTC.

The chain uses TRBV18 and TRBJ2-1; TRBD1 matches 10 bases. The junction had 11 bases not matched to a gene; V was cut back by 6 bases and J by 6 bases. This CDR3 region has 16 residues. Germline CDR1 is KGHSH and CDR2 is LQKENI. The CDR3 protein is CASSATGTGAINEQFF. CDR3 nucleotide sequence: TGTGCCAGCTCCGCGACCGGGACAGGGGCTATCAATGAGCAGTTCTTC.

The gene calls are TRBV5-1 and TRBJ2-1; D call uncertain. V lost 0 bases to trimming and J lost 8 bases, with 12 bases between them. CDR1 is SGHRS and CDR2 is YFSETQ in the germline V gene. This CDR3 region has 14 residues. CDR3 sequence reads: CASSLAVKPHEQFF. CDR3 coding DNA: TGCGCCAGCAGCTTGGCGGTTAAACCCCATGAGCAGTTCTTC.

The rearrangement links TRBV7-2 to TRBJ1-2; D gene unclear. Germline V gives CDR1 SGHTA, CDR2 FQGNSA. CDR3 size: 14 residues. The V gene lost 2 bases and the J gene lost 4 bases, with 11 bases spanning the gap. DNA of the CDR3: TGTGCCAGCAGCTTACAGACGGGTGGCTATGGCTACACCTTC. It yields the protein CASSLQTGGYGYTF.

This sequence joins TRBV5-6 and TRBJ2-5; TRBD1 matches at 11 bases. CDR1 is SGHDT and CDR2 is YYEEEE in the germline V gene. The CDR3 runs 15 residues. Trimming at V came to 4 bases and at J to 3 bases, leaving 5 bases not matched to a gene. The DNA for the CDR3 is TGTGCCAGCAGCCGGACAGGGGGCTTAGAAGAGACCCAGTACTTC. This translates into CASSRTGGLEETQYF.

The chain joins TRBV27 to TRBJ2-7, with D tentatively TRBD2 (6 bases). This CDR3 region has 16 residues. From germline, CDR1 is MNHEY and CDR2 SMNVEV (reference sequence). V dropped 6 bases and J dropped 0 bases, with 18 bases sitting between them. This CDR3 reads CASSSMWGVPSYEQYF. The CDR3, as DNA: TGTGCCAGCAGCTCCATGTGGGGGGTCCCCTCCTACGAGCAGTACTTC.

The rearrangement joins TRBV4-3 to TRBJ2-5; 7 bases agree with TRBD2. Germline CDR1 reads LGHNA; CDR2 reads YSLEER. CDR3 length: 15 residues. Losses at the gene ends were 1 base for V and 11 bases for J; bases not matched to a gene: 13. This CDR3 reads CASSQVLAASYEQYF. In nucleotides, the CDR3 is TGCGCCAGCAGCCAAGTCCTAGCGGCTTCCTATGAGCAGTACTTC.

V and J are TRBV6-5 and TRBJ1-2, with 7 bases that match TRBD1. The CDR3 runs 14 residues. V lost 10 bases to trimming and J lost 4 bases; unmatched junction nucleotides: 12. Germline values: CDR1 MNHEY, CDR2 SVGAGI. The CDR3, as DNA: TGTGCCACCCAATCGGGGGACAGAGCCTATGGCTACACCTTC. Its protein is CATQSGDRAYGYTF.

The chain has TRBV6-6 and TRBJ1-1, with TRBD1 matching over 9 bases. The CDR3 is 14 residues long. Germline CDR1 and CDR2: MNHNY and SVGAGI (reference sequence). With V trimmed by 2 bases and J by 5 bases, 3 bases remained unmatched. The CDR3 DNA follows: TGTGCCAGCAGTTACCCACAGGGGGCAACTGAAGCTTTCTTT. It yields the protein CASSYPQGATEAFF.

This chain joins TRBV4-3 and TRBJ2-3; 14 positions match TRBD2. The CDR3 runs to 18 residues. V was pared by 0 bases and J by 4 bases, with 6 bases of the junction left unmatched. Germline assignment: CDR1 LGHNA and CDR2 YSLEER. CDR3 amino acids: CASSQDLGLAGAADTQYF. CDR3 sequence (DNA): TGCGCCAGCAGCCAAGATTTGGGACTAGCGGGAGCCGCAGATACGCAGTATTTT.

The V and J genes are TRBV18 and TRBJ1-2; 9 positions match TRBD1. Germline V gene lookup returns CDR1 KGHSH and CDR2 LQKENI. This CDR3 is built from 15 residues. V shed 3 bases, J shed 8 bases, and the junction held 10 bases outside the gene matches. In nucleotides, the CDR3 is TGTGCCAGCTCACCGGGACAGGGCCCCTTAGGCGGCTACACCTTC. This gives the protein CASSPGQGPLGGYTF.

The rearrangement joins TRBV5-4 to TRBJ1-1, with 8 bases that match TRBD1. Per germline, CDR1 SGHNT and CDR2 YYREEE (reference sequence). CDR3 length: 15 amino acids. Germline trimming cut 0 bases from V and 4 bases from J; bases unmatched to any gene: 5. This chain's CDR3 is CASSLAQGGATEAFF. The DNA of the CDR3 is TGTGCCAGCAGCTTGGCACAGGGGGGAGCCACTGAAGCTTTCTTT.

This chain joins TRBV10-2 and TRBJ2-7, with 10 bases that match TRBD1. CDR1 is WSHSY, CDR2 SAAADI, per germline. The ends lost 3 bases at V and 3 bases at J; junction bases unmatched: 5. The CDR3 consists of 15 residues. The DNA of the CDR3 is TGCGCCAGCAGTGACCGGGACAGGGGCCTCTACGAGCAGTACTTC. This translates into CASSDRDRGLYEQYF.

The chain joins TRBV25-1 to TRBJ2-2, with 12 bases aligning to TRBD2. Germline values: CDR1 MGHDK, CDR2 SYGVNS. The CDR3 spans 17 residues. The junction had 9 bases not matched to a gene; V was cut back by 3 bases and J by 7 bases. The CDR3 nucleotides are TGTGCCAGCAGTGAGACTAGCGGGAGTAAACGGGACGGGGAGCTGTTTTTT. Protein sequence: CASSETSGSKRDGELFF. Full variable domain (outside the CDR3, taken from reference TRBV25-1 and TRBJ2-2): EADIYQTPRYLVIGTGKKITLECSQTMGHDKMYWYQQDPGMELHLIHYSYGVNSTEKGDLSSESTVSRIRTEHFPLTLESARPSHTSQYLCASSETSGSKRDGELFFGEGSRLTVL.

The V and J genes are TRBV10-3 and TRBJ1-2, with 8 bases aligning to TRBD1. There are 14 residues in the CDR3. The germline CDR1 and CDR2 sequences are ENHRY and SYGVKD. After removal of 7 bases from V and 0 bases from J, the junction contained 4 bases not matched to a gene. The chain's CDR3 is CAIKQGESNYGYTF. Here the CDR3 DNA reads TGTGCCATCAAACAGGGGGAATCTAACTATGGCTACACCTTC.

The CDR3 reads CASSPRHDTATEAFF. CDR3 coding DNA: TGTGCCAGCAGCCCACGACACGACACGGCTACTGAAGCTTTCTTT. The rearrangement uses TRBV7-2 and TRBJ1-1, with D unclear. V was cut by 5 bases and J by 5 bases, with 18 bases left in between. This CDR3 has 15 amino acids. Germline CDR1 SGHTA, CDR2 FQGNSA.

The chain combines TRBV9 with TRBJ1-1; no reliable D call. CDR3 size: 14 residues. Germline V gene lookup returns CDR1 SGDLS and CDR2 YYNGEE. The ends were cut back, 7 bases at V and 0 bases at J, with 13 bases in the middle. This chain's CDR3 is CASRRDTMNTEAFF. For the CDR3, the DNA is TGTGCCAGCCGGAGAGATACAATGAACACTGAAGCTTTCTTT.

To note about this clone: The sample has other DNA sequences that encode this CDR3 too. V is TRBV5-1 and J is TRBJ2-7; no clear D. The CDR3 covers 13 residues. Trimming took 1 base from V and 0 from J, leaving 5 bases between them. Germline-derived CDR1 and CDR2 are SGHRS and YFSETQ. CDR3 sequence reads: CASSLSVSYEQYF. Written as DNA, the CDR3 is TGCGCCAGCAGCTTGTCGGTCTCCTACGAGCAGTACTTC.

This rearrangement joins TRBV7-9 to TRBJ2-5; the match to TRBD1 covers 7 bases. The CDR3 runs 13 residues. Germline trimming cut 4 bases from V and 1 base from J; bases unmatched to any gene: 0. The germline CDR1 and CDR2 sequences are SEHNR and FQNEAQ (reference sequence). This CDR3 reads CASSWDSQETQYF. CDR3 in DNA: TGTGCCAGCAGCTGGGACAGCCAAGAGACCCAGTACTTC.

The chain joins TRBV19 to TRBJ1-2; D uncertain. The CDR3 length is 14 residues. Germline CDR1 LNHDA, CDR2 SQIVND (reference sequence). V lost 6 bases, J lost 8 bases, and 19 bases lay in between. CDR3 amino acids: CASRPGGQGLGYTF. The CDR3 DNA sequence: TGTGCCAGTAGGCCCGGTGGGCAAGGATTGGGCTACACCTTC.

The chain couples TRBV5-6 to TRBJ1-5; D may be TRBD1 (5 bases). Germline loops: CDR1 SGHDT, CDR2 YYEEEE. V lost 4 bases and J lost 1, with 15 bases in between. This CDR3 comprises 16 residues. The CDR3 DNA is TGTGCCAGCAGCCCCTCTCGGGGGAGAAGCAATCAGCCCCAGCATTTT. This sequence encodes CASSPSRGRSNQPQHF. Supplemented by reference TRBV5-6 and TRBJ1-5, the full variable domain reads DAGVTQSPTHLIKTRGQQVTLRCSPKSGHDTVSWYQQALGQGPQFIFQYYEEEERQRGNFPDRFSGHQFPNYSSELNVNALLLGDSALYLCASSPSRGRSNQPQHFGDGTRLSIL.

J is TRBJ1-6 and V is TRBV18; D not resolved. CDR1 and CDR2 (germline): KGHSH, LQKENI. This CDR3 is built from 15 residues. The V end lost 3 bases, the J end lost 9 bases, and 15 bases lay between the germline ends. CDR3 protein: CASSPVAEFRSPLHF. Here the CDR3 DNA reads TGTGCCAGCTCACCGGTGGCAGAATTTCGTTCACCCCTCCACTTT. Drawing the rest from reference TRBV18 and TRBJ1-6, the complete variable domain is NAGVMQNPRHLVRRRGQEARLRCSPMKGHSHVYWYRQLPEEGLKFMVYLQKENIIDESGMPKERFSAEFPKEGPSILRIQQVVRGDSAAYFCASSPVAEFRSPLHFGNGTRLTVT.